These T cell receptor beta chains were read from a single sample in a study of STAT5B mutations in CD4+ large granular lymphocyte leukemia. This table comes from immunoSEQ multiplex PCR, and its TCRdb copy is limited to in-frame clones, with some not included. Counted here are roughly 5,900 clones, under 80% occurring once; the ten biggest clones make up approximately 58%. The sequencing input was PBMCs. These receptors all stem from a man aged 80 or over with CD4+ T-cell large granular lymphocyte leukemia. Both conserved end residues are part of each CDR3. The order of the fields is clone size, J gene, V gene, D gene, CDR3 protein, CDR3 DNA. The D gene is left open where the match is weak. Clone size is shown for a subset of rows, as once, few, many or a class of expanded clone.

clone size: NA; J gene: TRBJ2-7; V gene: TRBV4-3; D gene: TRBD1; CDR3 protein: CASSQDRPRQGTYEQYF; CDR3 DNA: TGCGCCAGCAGCCAAGATCGGCCGAGACAGGGAACCTACGAGCAGTACTTC
clone size: NA; J gene: TRBJ1-1; V gene: TRBV4-1; D gene: NA; CDR3 protein: CASSPGLDVMNTEAFF; CDR3 DNA: TGCGCCAGCAGCCCAGGACTAGACGTTATGAACACTGAAGCTTTCTTT
clone size: NA; J gene: TRBJ2-3; V gene: TRBV7-2; D gene: TRBD2; CDR3 protein: CASSGRLAGSGDTQYF; CDR3 DNA: TGTGCCAGCAGCGGTCGACTAGCGGGGAGCGGAGATACGCAGTATTTT
clone size: NA; J gene: TRBJ2-7; V gene: TRBV5-1; D gene: TRBD1; CDR3 protein: CASSSGQGPKAEQYF; CDR3 DNA: TGCGCCAGCAGCTCAGGACAGGGCCCAAAGGCCGAGCAGTACTTC
clone size: NA; J gene: TRBJ2-2; V gene: TRBV7-6; D gene: NA; CDR3 protein: CASSSVDGIQGGELFF; CDR3 DNA: TGTGCCAGCAGCTCTGTGGACGGGATCCAGGGCGGGGAGCTGTTTTTT
clone size: NA; J gene: TRBJ2-1; V gene: TRBV7-6; D gene: TRBD2; CDR3 protein: CASSLGLAAASSYNEQFF; CDR3 DNA: TGTGCCAGCAGCTTAGGCCTAGCGGCAGCTAGCTCCTACAATGAGCAGTTCTTC
clone size: NA; J gene: TRBJ2-1; V gene: TRBV9; D gene: TRBD1; CDR3 protein: CASSSYGTGGYNEQFF; CDR3 DNA: TGTGCCAGCAGCTCCTACGGGACAGGCGGATACAATGAGCAGTTCTTC
clone size: NA; J gene: TRBJ2-1; V gene: TRBV29-1; D gene: TRBD1; CDR3 protein: CSVEGTDRGNNEQFF; CDR3 DNA: TGCAGCGTTGAAGGAACCGACAGGGGGAACAATGAGCAGTTCTTC
clone size: NA; J gene: TRBJ1-1; V gene: TRBV19; D gene: NA; CDR3 protein: CASRPTGNTEAFF; CDR3 DNA: TGTGCCAGTAGACCAACAGGGAACACTGAAGCTTTCTTT
clone size: NA; J gene: TRBJ2-6; V gene: TRBV27; D gene: TRBD1; CDR3 protein: CASRSDRVGTGANVLTF; CDR3 DNA: TGTGCCAGCAGGTCGGACAGGGTCGGTACTGGGGCCAACGTCCTGACTTTC
clone size: NA; J gene: TRBJ2-1; V gene: TRBV11-3; D gene: NA; CDR3 protein: CASSLLYAGGDNEQFF; CDR3 DNA: TGTGCCAGCAGCCTCCTTTATGCGGGTGGGGACAATGAGCAGTTCTTC
clone size: NA; J gene: TRBJ1-2; V gene: TRBV6-4; D gene: NA; CDR3 protein: CASSRGADYGYTF; CDR3 DNA: TGTGCCAGCAGCAGGGGCGCGGACTATGGCTACACCTTC
clone size: NA; J gene: TRBJ2-1; V gene: TRBV5-1; D gene: NA; CDR3 protein: CASTDSPRHNEQFF; CDR3 DNA: TGCGCCAGCACGGATTCCCCGCGGCACAATGAGCAGTTCTTC
clone size: NA; J gene: TRBJ2-7; V gene: TRBV30; D gene: NA; CDR3 protein: CAWSVQGAYDEQYF; CDR3 DNA: TGTGCCTGGAGTGTACAGGGTGCTTATGACGAGCAGTACTTC
clone size: NA; J gene: TRBJ1-1; V gene: TRBV7-2; D gene: NA; CDR3 protein: CASSLGRREWTEAFF; CDR3 DNA: TGTGCCAGCAGCTTAGGGCGAAGGGAGTGGACTGAAGCTTTCTTT
clone size: NA; J gene: TRBJ1-2; V gene: TRBV27; D gene: NA; CDR3 protein: CASSWSPRKEDGYTF; CDR3 DNA: TGTGCCAGCAGTTGGAGCCCCAGGAAAGAGGATGGCTACACCTTC
clone size: NA; J gene: TRBJ1-4; V gene: TRBV9; D gene: NA; CDR3 protein: CASGRNEKLFF; CDR3 DNA: TGTGCCAGCGGGAGGAATGAAAAACTGTTTTTT
clone size: few; J gene: TRBJ2-2; V gene: TRBV5-1; D gene: NA; CDR3 protein: CASSLADANTGELFF; CDR3 DNA: TGCGCCAGCAGCTTGGCTGATGCGAACACCGGGGAGCTGTTTTTT
clone size: NA; J gene: TRBJ2-1; V gene: TRBV6-1; D gene: NA; CDR3 protein: CASSETFNEQFF; CDR3 DNA: TGTGCCAGCAGTGAAACTTTCAATGAGCAGTTCTTC
clone size: NA; J gene: TRBJ2-5; V gene: TRBV10-3; D gene: TRBD1; CDR3 protein: CAISERDRKETQYF; CDR3 DNA: TGTGCCATCAGTGAGCGGGACAGGAAAGAGACCCAGTACTTC
clone size: few; J gene: TRBJ1-5; V gene: TRBV7-9; D gene: NA; CDR3 protein: CASSQGPQPQHF; CDR3 DNA: TGTGCCAGCAGCCAAGGCCCACAGCCCCAGCATTTT
clone size: NA; J gene: TRBJ2-2; V gene: TRBV28; D gene: TRBD2; CDR3 protein: CASSSYLTRLAEGLDTGELFF; CDR3 DNA: TGTGCCAGCAGTTCATACCTGACGAGACTAGCGGAGGGTTTGGACACCGGGGAGCTGTTTTTT
clone size: NA; J gene: TRBJ2-1; V gene: TRBV11-1; D gene: TRBD2; CDR3 protein: CASSLHGSSGGFEQFF; CDR3 DNA: TGTGCCAGCAGCTTACATGGGTCTAGCGGGGGGTTCGAGCAGTTCTTC
clone size: few; J gene: TRBJ1-1; V gene: TRBV2; D gene: NA; CDR3 protein: CARGTRGASTEAFF; CDR3 DNA: TGTGCCAGGGGGACACGAGGGGCGTCCACTGAAGCTTTCTTT
clone size: NA; J gene: TRBJ2-7; V gene: TRBV12-5; D gene: NA; CDR3 protein: CASGLDGVSYEQYF; CDR3 DNA: TGTGCTAGTGGTTTGGACGGGGTCTCCTACGAGCAGTACTTC
clone size: NA; J gene: TRBJ2-2; V gene: TRBV28; D gene: NA; CDR3 protein: CASRVGVDTGELFF; CDR3 DNA: TGTGCCAGCAGGGTAGGGGTGGACACCGGGGAGCTGTTTTTT
clone size: NA; J gene: TRBJ2-1; V gene: TRBV4-1; D gene: NA; CDR3 protein: CASSQTGAGYNEQFF; CDR3 DNA: TGCGCCAGCAGCCAAACGGGGGCCGGGTACAATGAGCAGTTCTTC
clone size: NA; J gene: TRBJ2-2; V gene: TRBV28; D gene: NA; CDR3 protein: CASLLGPGELFF; CDR3 DNA: TGTGCCAGCCTATTGGGACCCGGGGAGCTGTTTTTT
clone size: NA; J gene: TRBJ2-1; V gene: TRBV7-9; D gene: NA; CDR3 protein: CASSSPGDSYNEQFF; CDR3 DNA: TGTGCCAGCAGCTCTCCAGGGGACTCCTACAATGAGCAGTTCTTC
clone size: NA; J gene: TRBJ1-2; V gene: TRBV19; D gene: TRBD1; CDR3 protein: CASTGTGDGYTF; CDR3 DNA: TGTGCCAGTACCGGGACAGGGGACGGCTACACCTTC
clone size: NA; J gene: TRBJ2-1; V gene: TRBV7-2; D gene: TRBD2; CDR3 protein: CASSALAGGLNEQFF; CDR3 DNA: TGTGCCAGCAGCGCCTTAGCGGGGGGGCTCAATGAGCAGTTCTTC
clone size: few; J gene: TRBJ1-2; V gene: TRBV7-2; D gene: NA; CDR3 protein: CASSLGGPSPGWGYTF; CDR3 DNA: TGTGCCAGCAGCTTAGGGGGGCCGTCGCCAGGGTGGGGCTACACCTTC
clone size: NA; J gene: TRBJ2-3; V gene: TRBV30; D gene: TRBD2; CDR3 protein: CAWSRTGLAGFTDTQYF; CDR3 DNA: TGTGCCTGGAGTCGAACCGGACTAGCGGGGTTCACAGATACGCAGTATTTT
clone size: NA; J gene: TRBJ1-1; V gene: TRBV9; D gene: NA; CDR3 protein: CASSAEVDRPWEAFF; CDR3 DNA: TGTGCCAGCAGCGCCGAGGTGGACAGACCCTGGGAAGCTTTCTTT
clone size: NA; J gene: TRBJ1-2; V gene: TRBV6-6; D gene: NA; CDR3 protein: CASGGGVDGYTF; CDR3 DNA: TGTGCCAGCGGAGGGGGAGTCGATGGCTACACCTTC
clone size: NA; J gene: TRBJ1-1; V gene: TRBV4-1; D gene: NA; CDR3 protein: CASSQEETYFGTEAFF; CDR3 DNA: TGCGCCAGCAGCCAAGAAGAGACCTACTTCGGGACTGAAGCTTTCTTT
clone size: NA; J gene: TRBJ1-1; V gene: TRBV5-4; D gene: NA; CDR3 protein: CASSPPANTEAFF; CDR3 DNA: TGTGCCAGCAGCCCGCCGGCGAACACTGAAGCTTTCTTT
clone size: NA; J gene: TRBJ1-2; V gene: TRBV7-9; D gene: NA; CDR3 protein: CASSSILGEGYTF; CDR3 DNA: TGTGCCAGCAGCTCCATCCTTGGCGAGGGCTACACCTTC
clone size: NA; J gene: TRBJ1-1; V gene: TRBV4-1; D gene: NA; CDR3 protein: CASSQDLAANTEAFF; CDR3 DNA: TGCGCCAGCAGCCAAGATTTGGCAGCTAACACTGAAGCTTTCTTT
clone size: NA; J gene: TRBJ2-2; V gene: TRBV27; D gene: NA; CDR3 protein: CASSLWAGELFF; CDR3 DNA: TGTGCCAGCAGTTTATGGGCCGGGGAGCTGTTTTTT
clone size: once; J gene: TRBJ2-7; V gene: TRBV27; D gene: NA; CDR3 protein: CASSSSSYEQYF; CDR3 DNA: TGTGCCAGCAGTTCTTCCTCCTACGAGCAGTACTTC
clone size: few; J gene: TRBJ1-1; V gene: TRBV19; D gene: NA; CDR3 protein: CASSPPGPEAFF; CDR3 DNA: TGTGCCAGTAGTCCCCCAGGGCCCGAAGCTTTCTTT
clone size: NA; J gene: TRBJ2-5; V gene: TRBV27; D gene: TRBD2; CDR3 protein: CASSFIAGVLKTQYF; CDR3 DNA: TGTGCCAGCAGTTTTATAGCGGGGGTTCTGAAGACCCAGTACTTC
clone size: NA; J gene: TRBJ1-2; V gene: TRBV5-8; D gene: TRBD1; CDR3 protein: CASRFRDRGGYTF; CDR3 DNA: TGTGCCAGCAGGTTCAGGGACAGGGGAGGCTACACCTTC
clone size: NA; J gene: TRBJ2-2; V gene: TRBV10-3; D gene: NA; CDR3 protein: CATEDENTGELFF; CDR3 DNA: TGTGCCACCGAGGACGAAAACACCGGGGAGCTGTTTTTT
clone size: NA; J gene: TRBJ2-1; V gene: TRBV7-3; D gene: TRBD1; CDR3 protein: CASSSGGSYNEQFF; CDR3 DNA: TGTGCCAGCAGCTCAGGGGGCTCCTACAATGAGCAGTTCTTC
clone size: NA; J gene: TRBJ1-1; V gene: TRBV28; D gene: NA; CDR3 protein: CASSGINRDTEAFF; CDR3 DNA: TGTGCCAGCAGTGGGATAAACAGGGACACTGAAGCTTTCTTT
clone size: NA; J gene: TRBJ2-2; V gene: TRBV10-1; D gene: NA; CDR3 protein: CASSEALSGELFF; CDR3 DNA: TGCGCCAGCAGTGAAGCGTTAAGTGGGGAGCTGTTTTTT
clone size: NA; J gene: TRBJ1-4; V gene: TRBV4-1; D gene: NA; CDR3 protein: CASSQEPGLNEKLFF; CDR3 DNA: TGCGCCAGCAGCCAAGAGCCAGGGCTAAATGAAAAACTGTTTTTT
clone size: NA; J gene: TRBJ1-2; V gene: TRBV27; D gene: NA; CDR3 protein: CASSSQGGGYTF; CDR3 DNA: TGTGCCAGCAGTTCTCAGGGAGGTGGCTACACCTTC
clone size: NA; J gene: TRBJ1-2; V gene: TRBV6-5; D gene: NA; CDR3 protein: CASSYSSFYGYTF; CDR3 DNA: TGTGCCAGCAGTTACTCCTCATTCTATGGCTACACCTTC